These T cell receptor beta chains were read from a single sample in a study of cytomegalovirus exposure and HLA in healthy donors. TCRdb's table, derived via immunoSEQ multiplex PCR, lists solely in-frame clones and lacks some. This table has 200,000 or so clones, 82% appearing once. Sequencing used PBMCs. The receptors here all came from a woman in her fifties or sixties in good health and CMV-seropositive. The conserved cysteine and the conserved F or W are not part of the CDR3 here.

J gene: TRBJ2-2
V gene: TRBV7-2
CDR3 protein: ASTLGLANTGELF

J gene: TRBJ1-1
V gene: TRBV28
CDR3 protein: ASSEGQIDTEAF

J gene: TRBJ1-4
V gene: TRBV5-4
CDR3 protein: ASSLGPGIEKLF

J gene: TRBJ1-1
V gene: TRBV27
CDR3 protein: ASSVFKNTEAF

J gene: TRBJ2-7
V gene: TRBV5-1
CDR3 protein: ASSTTRQGSYEQY

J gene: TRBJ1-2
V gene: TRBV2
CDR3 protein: ASRPRTGIYGYT

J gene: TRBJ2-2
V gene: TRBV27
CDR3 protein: ASSQTGLTGELF

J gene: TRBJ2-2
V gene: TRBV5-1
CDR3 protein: ASSSSAGGQNTGELF

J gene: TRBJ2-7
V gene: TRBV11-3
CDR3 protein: ASSTGGTGDYEQY

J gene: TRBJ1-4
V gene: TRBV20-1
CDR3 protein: SAGGVEKLF

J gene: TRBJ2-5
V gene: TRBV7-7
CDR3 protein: ASSSAGVQGGQETQY

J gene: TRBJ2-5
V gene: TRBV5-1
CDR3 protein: ASSLLYQETQY

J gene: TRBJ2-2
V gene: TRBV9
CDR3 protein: ASSVVQGTNTGELF

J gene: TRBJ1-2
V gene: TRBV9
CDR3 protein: ASSRTGNYGYT

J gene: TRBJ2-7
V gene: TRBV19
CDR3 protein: ASSWARSPYEQY

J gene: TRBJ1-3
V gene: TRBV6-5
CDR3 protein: ASSYGQIPGNTIY